The 4 T cell receptor beta chains given below trace back to one sample, sequenced in a study of Tregs in tolerant kidney transplant recipients. Recipients received nonmyeloablative bone marrow transplants from related graft donors, with transient mixed chimerism. The repertoire was sequenced with immunoSEQ multiplex PCR; TCRdb's copy has only in-frame clones and lacks some. This table holds tens of thousands of clones, roughly 93% found once. Source: CD4+ T cells from blood (PBMCs), taken 12 months after the transplant. These receptors were taken from a human patient who received a combined kidney and bone marrow transplant. Some of these T cells may belong to the graft donor.

The V call is TRBV19, the J call TRBJ2-3, with D hard to call. The CDR3 extends over 13 amino acids. The V gene's germline CDR1 is LNHDA and CDR2 SQIVND (reference sequence). V lost 6 bases, J lost 2 bases, and 9 bases lay in between. In DNA, the CDR3 is TGTGCCAGTAGCCAGGCCGACACAGATACGCAGTATTTT. Translated: CASSQADTDTQYF.

This chain connects TRBV29-1 to TRBJ2-3; possible D gene TRBD1, 5 bases. Germline V gene data show CDR1 as SQVTM and CDR2 as ANQGSEA. This CDR3 has 15 amino acids. The CDR3 region is CSPPARVRVTDTQYF. The CDR3 DNA sequence: TGCAGTCCTCCCGCCAGGGTTCGAGTCACAGATACGCAGTATTTT.

The gene calls are TRBV18 and TRBJ2-5, with D hard to call. CDR3 length: 14 residues. CDR1 is KGHSH, CDR2 LQKENI, per germline. V was pared by 2 bases and J by 2 bases, with 9 bases between. The CDR3 DNA is TGTGCCAGCTCACCAGATCAAGCTCAAGAGACCCAGTACTTC. Its translation is CASSPDQAQETQYF.

The chain uses TRBV7-9 and TRBJ2-3; possibly TRBD2 for D (7 bases). CDR3 length equals 14 residues. CDR1 and CDR2 from the germline V gene are SEHNR and FQNEAQ (reference sequence). Trimming removed 7 bases from V and 2 bases from J, with 13 bases in between. In DNA form, the CDR3 reads TGTGCCAGCACGAGGGGGGGTCACACAGATACGCAGTATTTT. Its translation is CASTRGGHTDTQYF.